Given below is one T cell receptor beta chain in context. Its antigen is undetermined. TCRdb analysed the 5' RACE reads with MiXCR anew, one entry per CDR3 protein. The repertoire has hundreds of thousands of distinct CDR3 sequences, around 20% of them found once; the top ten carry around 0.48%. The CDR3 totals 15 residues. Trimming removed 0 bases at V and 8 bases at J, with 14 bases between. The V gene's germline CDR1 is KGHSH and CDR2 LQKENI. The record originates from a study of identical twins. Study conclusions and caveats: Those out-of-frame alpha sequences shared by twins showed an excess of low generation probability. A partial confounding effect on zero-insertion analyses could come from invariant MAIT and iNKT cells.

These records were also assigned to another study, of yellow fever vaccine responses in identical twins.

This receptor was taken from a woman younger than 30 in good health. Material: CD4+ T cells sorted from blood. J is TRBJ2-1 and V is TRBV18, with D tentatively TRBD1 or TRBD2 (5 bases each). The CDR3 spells CASSPPGTVNDEQFF. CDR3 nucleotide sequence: TGTGCCAGCTCACCACCTGGGACGGTGAACGATGAGCAGTTCTTC.